Each of the 32 T cell receptor beta chains below was sequenced from the same sample in a study of T-cell reconstitution after alpha-beta-depleted transplantation in children. For TCRbeta, the library was prepared with unique molecular identifiers. TCRdb reanalysed the PCR reads using MiXCR and keeps one entry per CDR3 protein. The sample includes 580,000 or so distinct CDR3 sequences, roughly 23% seen only once; the top ten take 13% to 15%. The specimen was PBMCs, mostly from graft donor cells, collected 360 days after TCRalphabeta/CD19-depleted stem cell transplant. These receptors were taken from a boy under three years old who had a stem cell transplant for acute myeloid leukemia, so the T cells may come from the graft donor.

The chain has TRBV7-2 and TRBJ2-1; 11 bases align to TRBD2. Germline CDR1 SGHTA, CDR2 FQGNSA. This CDR3 comprises 16 residues. V gave up 5 bases and J gave up 3 bases; unmatched junction bases: 6. The chain's CDR3 is CASSTAGTSGYNEQFF. For the CDR3, the DNA is TGTGCCAGCAGCACTGCCGGGACTAGCGGCTACAATGAGCAGTTCTTC. Variable domain in full (rest from reference TRBV7-2 and TRBJ2-1): GAGVSQSPSNKVTEKGKDVELRCDPISGHTALYWYRQSLGQGLEFLIYFQGNSAPDKSGLPSDRFSAERTGGSVSTLTIQRTQQEDSAVYLCASSTAGTSGYNEQFFGPGTRLTVL.

The CDR3 here is CSANRLSGGTDTQYF. The CDR3 DNA is TGCAGTGCTAACCGGCTCAGCGGGGGCACAGATACGCAGTATTTT. V is TRBV20-1 and J is TRBJ2-3; 7 bases are shared with TRBD2. Germline CDR1 and CDR2: DFQATT and SNEGSKA (reference sequence). V shed 4 bases and J 1 base; nucleotides not matched to a gene: 8. The CDR3 has 15 residues.

The V call is TRBV15, the J call TRBJ2-7; 12 nucleotides align to TRBD2. CDR3 size: 15 residues. V lost 0 bases to trimming and J lost 6 bases; unmatched junction nucleotides: 3. CDR1 is LNHNV and CDR2 is YYDKDF in the germline V gene (reference sequence). CDR3 region: CATSRELAGGGEQYF. The CDR3 bases are TGTGCCACCAGCAGAGAACTAGCGGGGGGAGGCGAGCAGTACTTC.

The chain recombines TRBV6-2 or TRBV6-3 with TRBJ2-5; 7 bases align to TRBD2. Germline V gene data show CDR1 as MNHEY and CDR2 as SVGEGT. This CDR3 spans 14 amino acids. V was clipped by 5 bases and J by 5 bases; unmatched bases: 8. Written as DNA, the CDR3 is TGTGCCAGCAGTGGGACTACCCTCGGGGAGACCCAGTACTTC. Residues: CASSGTTLGETQYF.

Written as DNA, the CDR3 is TGCAGTGCTACTAGCGGGGGGTGGGCAGATACGCAGTATTTT. It encodes CSATSGGWADTQYF. The chain uses TRBV20-1 and TRBJ2-3; 11 bases match TRBD2. Per germline, CDR1 DFQATT and CDR2 SNEGSKA (reference sequence). V shed 4 bases and J 4 bases; nucleotides not matched to a gene: 4. CDR3 length equals 14 residues.

The chain uses TRBV5-4 and TRBJ2-3; the match to TRBD1 covers 7 bases. Germline V gene lookup returns CDR1 SGHNT and CDR2 YYREEE (reference sequence). With 2 bases clipped from V and 3 bases from J, the junction kept 6 bases outside the gene matches. The CDR3 runs 15 residues. The CDR3 DNA reads as TGTGCCAGCAGCTTCGAGACAGGGTTGACAGATACGCAGTATTTT. This translates into CASSFETGLTDTQYF. The whole variable domain, remainder taken from reference TRBV5-4 and TRBJ2-3, is ETGVTQSPTHLIKTRGQQVTLRCSSQSGHNTVSWYQQALGQGPQFIFQYYREEENGRGNFPPRFSGLQFPNYSSELNVNALELDDSALYLCASSFETGLTDTQYFGPGTRLTVL.

This sequence joins TRBV7-2 and TRBJ2-1; D is unresolved. The CDR3 is 13 residues long. V was trimmed by 5 bases and J by 15 bases, leaving 20 bases between them. From germline, CDR1 is SGHTA and CDR2 FQGNSA. CDR3 amino acids: CASSTGGRRVPFF. Written as DNA, the CDR3 is TGTGCCAGCAGCACGGGCGGCCGTAGAGTCCCGTTCTTC.

Details on this clonotype: One base away lies a much larger clone, so this may be a sequencing read error. The CDR3 sequence: CASGPGSTYNEQFF. Here the CDR3 DNA reads TGTGCCAGCGGCCCGGGCTCCACGTACAATGAGCAGTTCTTC. The gene calls are TRBV4-2 and TRBJ2-1; D not resolved. V lost 8 bases to trimming and J lost 4 bases, with 15 bases between them. Germline lookup yields CDR1 LGHNA and CDR2 YNFKEQ. The CDR3 totals 14 residues.

The chain joins TRBV7-9 to TRBJ2-2; D not resolved. Germline loops: CDR1 SEHNR, CDR2 FQNEAQ (reference sequence). The CDR3 is 14 amino acids. V gave up 5 bases and J gave up 4 bases, with 11 bases separating them. The CDR3 spells CASSTGRFTGELFF. CDR3 coding DNA: TGTGCCAGCAGCACCGGACGGTTCACCGGGGAGCTGTTTTTT.

The chain recombines TRBV20-1 with TRBJ2-5; TRBD2 matches at 8 bases. This CDR3 has 15 amino acids. CDR1 is DFQATT and CDR2 is SNEGSKA in the germline V gene (reference sequence). Unmatched junction bases numbered 4, after V lost 0 bases and J lost 1 base. The CDR3 DNA sequence: TGCAGTGCTAGAGACCAGCGGGGGCCCCAAGAGACCCAGTACTTC. Translating it yields CSARDQRGPQETQYF.

J is TRBJ2-7 and V is TRBV4-3; possible D gene TRBD2, 6 bases. The length of the CDR3 is 18 residues. The germline CDR1 and CDR2 sequences are LGHNA and YSLEER. Trimming removed 1 base from V and 2 bases from J, with 21 bases in between. The CDR3 protein is CASSQVQFKWGEAYEQYF. The CDR3 DNA reads as TGCGCCAGCAGCCAAGTCCAGTTCAAGTGGGGGGAGGCCTACGAGCAGTACTTC.

This clonotype was seen at least ten times. The J gene is TRBJ2-1, the V gene TRBV5-1; D is undetermined. V lost 1 base to trimming and J lost 10 bases, with 9 bases between them. This CDR3 region has 12 residues. CDR1 is SGHRS, CDR2 YFSETQ, per germline. This CDR3 is CASSLFLGEQFF. CDR3 in DNA: TGCGCCAGCAGCTTGTTTCTGGGGGAGCAGTTCTTC.

V usage is TRBV7-8 and J usage is TRBJ2-4; D uncertain. The V end lost 7 bases, the J end lost 3 bases, and 10 bases lay between the germline ends. CDR3 length: 13 amino acids. Looked up from germline, CDR1 is SGHVS and CDR2 is FQNEAQ. Written as DNA, the CDR3 is TGTGCCAGCACGGACGGTCGCAAAAACATTCAGTACTTC. Translating gives CASTDGRKNIQYF.

Only one count was recorded for this clonotype. This chain joins TRBV7-9 and TRBJ1-2, with D possibly matching TRBD1 (5 bases). The CDR3 has 13 amino acids. Germline lookup yields CDR1 SEHNR and CDR2 FQNEAQ (reference sequence). Trimming left V 8 bases short and J 3 bases short, with 13 bases between. CDR3 amino acids: CASEGRAHYGYTF. CDR3 DNA sequence: TGTGCCAGCGAAGGCAGGGCGCACTATGGCTACACCTTC.

The CDR3 nucleotides read TGTGCCAGCAGCCCCCGGCAACTAGCCAAAAACATTCAGTACTTC. It translates to CASSPRQLAKNIQYF. This chain links TRBV7-2 with TRBJ2-4, with no clear D. The CDR3 has 15 amino acids. Trimming took off 5 bases at V and 0 bases at J, with 11 bases between the two ends. Per germline, CDR1 SGHTA and CDR2 FQGNSA.

This clonotype was seen repeatedly, ten times or more. This chain links TRBV2 with TRBJ2-3; D is possibly TRBD2 (5 bases). This CDR3 has 12 residues. The V gene lost 3 bases and the J gene lost 9 bases, with 10 bases spanning the gap. From germline, CDR1 is SNHLY and CDR2 FYNNEI. This CDR3 is CASSDEGRTQYF. In nucleotides, the CDR3 is TGTGCCAGCAGTGATGAGGGCAGAACGCAGTATTTT.

This clonotype was counted many times. This chain uses TRBV28 with TRBJ2-5, with D maybe TRBD2 (7 bases). Deletions cut 6 bases from V and 5 bases from J, with 19 bases between. CDR3 length: 15 amino acids. Germline V gene sequence: CDR1 MDHEN, CDR2 SYDVKM. CDR3 bases: TGTGCCAGCAGCCCGCGGGGGCGTAGCGTTGAGACCCAGTACTTC. As protein: CASSPRGRSVETQYF. Based on the CDR3 plus reference TRBV28 and TRBJ2-5, the full variable domain is DVKVTQSSRYLVKRTGEKVFLECVQDMDHENMFWYRQDPGLGLRLIYFSYDVKMKEKGDIPEGYSVSREKKERFSLILESASTNQTSMYLCASSPRGRSVETQYFGPGTRLLVL.

This clonotype came up a few times. The chain combines TRBV7-2 with TRBJ2-5; unclear D gene. From germline, CDR1 is SGHTA and CDR2 FQGNSA. Trimming shortened V by 2 bases and J by 2 bases, and 9 bases separated the two germline ends. This CDR3 contains 14 residues. The CDR3 protein is CASSLNLLQETQYF. CDR3 bases: TGTGCCAGCAGCTTAAACCTCCTACAAGAGACCCAGTACTTC.

This clonotype was counted ten times or more. The rearrangement joins TRBV5-5 to TRBJ2-2, with 9 bases aligning to TRBD1. The CDR3 extends over 16 amino acids. Germline V gene data show CDR1 as SGHKS and CDR2 as YYEKEE (reference sequence). Trimming cost V 4 bases and J 6 bases; bases outside gene matches: 10. CDR3 sequence reads: CASSIYRGRLAGELFF. The CDR3 DNA is TGTGCCAGCAGCATATACAGGGGGCGCTTAGCCGGGGAGCTGTTTTTT.

Only a few counts were recorded for this clonotype. V gene TRBV20-1 combines with J gene TRBJ2-1; D gene uncertain. This CDR3 spans 11 amino acids. The V and J ends lost 1 base and 7 bases respectively, with 5 bases between them. The germline gives CDR1 DFQATT, CDR2 SNEGSKA (reference sequence). The CDR3 loop reads CSARVFNEQFF. The CDR3 nucleotides read TGCAGTGCTAGAGTGTTTAATGAGCAGTTCTTC.

This clonotype was detected only a few times. A read error may produce the germline difference seen at one junction end. The J gene is TRBJ1-3, the V gene TRBV5-1; no clear D gene. The CDR3 sequence is 14 residues long. Per the germline V gene, CDR1 is SGHRS and CDR2 is YFSETQ. For the CDR3, the DNA is TGTGCCAGCAGCTTGGAAGGGTCAGGAAACACCATATATTTT. Translation gives CASSLEGSGNTIYF.

This clonotype was seen a handful of times. This rearrangement joins TRBV14 to TRBJ2-2; D is perhaps TRBD1 (5 bases). This CDR3 contains 15 residues. V gave up 4 bases and J gave up 6 bases, with 15 bases separating them. Germline CDR1 reads SGHDN; CDR2 reads FVKESK. The CDR3 sequence is CASSPGTGRAGELFF. CDR3 nucleotides: TGTGCCAGCAGCCCGGGCACAGGAAGGGCCGGGGAGCTGTTTTTT. The full variable domain, its missing parts supplied by reference TRBV14 and TRBJ2-2, is EAGVTQFPSHSVIEKGQTVTLRCDPISGHDNLYWYRRVMGKEIKFLLHFVKESKQDESGMPNNRFLAERTGGTYSTLKVQPAELEDSGVYFCASSPGTGRAGELFFGEGSRLTVL.

V is TRBV29-1 and J is TRBJ2-3; possibly TRBD2 for D (6 bases). Trimming removed 2 bases at V and 8 bases at J, with 17 bases between. The length of the CDR3 is 14 residues. Germline CDR1 reads SQVTM; CDR2 reads ANQGSEA. The CDR3 loop is CSVEKGTSRGTQYF. In nucleotides, the CDR3 is TGCAGCGTTGAAAAGGGGACTTCGCGGGGTACGCAGTATTTT.

This clonotype was counted ten times or more. The chain has TRBV6-1 and TRBJ1-5, with 8 bases identical to TRBD1. J was trimmed by 1 base and V by 4 bases; bases with no gene match: 0. Germline V gene sequence: CDR1 MNHNS, CDR2 SASEGT. This CDR3 contains 14 residues. The CDR3: CASSGQGSNQPQHF. The CDR3 DNA follows: TGTGCCAGCAGTGGACAGGGGAGCAATCAGCCCCAGCATTTT.

This clonotype has ten or more counts. The genes are TRBV7-8 and TRBJ1-3; a weak D match, TRBD1 (5 bases). This CDR3 comprises 18 residues. CDR1 is SGHVS and CDR2 is FQNEAQ in the germline V gene. The V and J ends lost 1 base and 1 base respectively, with 17 bases between them. CDR3 region: CASSLGGRDSGSGNTIYF. In nucleotides, the CDR3 is TGTGCCAGCAGCTTAGGAGGCCGAGACAGTGGATCTGGAAACACCATATATTTT. Filled out from reference TRBV7-8 and TRBJ1-3, the complete variable domain reads GAGVSQSPRYKVAKRGQDVALRCDPISGHVSLFWYQQALGQGPEFLTYFQNEAQLDKSGLPSDRFFAERPEGSVSTLKIQRTQQEDSAVYLCASSLGGRDSGSGNTIYFGEGSWLTVV.

This clonotype was seen repeatedly, ten times or more. The chain employs TRBV20-1 and TRBJ1-5; 8 positions match TRBD1. V lost 3 bases, J lost 5 bases, and 9 bases stayed unmatched. The CDR3 totals 15 residues. The V gene's germline CDR1 is DFQATT and CDR2 SNEGSKA (reference sequence). CDR3 in amino acids: CSARAGQERDQPQHF. In DNA form, the CDR3 reads TGCAGTGCTAGGGCGGGACAGGAGAGGGATCAGCCCCAGCATTTT.

CDR3 residues: CASRGRDRGSTGELFF. The CDR3 region has the DNA TGTGCCAGCAGGGGACGGGACAGGGGCAGCACCGGGGAGCTGTTTTTT. The V and J genes are TRBV12-3 or TRBV12-4 and TRBJ2-2; TRBD1 matches 10 bases. V shed 6 bases and J 4 bases; nucleotides not matched to a gene: 8. The CDR3 covers 16 residues.

This clonotype was observed a few times. The chain joins TRBV28 to TRBJ1-6; D not resolved. V gave up 3 bases and J gave up 8 bases, with 17 bases separating them. CDR3 length: 16 amino acids. CDR1 and CDR2 from the germline V gene are MDHEN and SYDVKM. The CDR3 here is CASSFIQTFEDSPLHF. The CDR3 DNA sequence: TGTGCCAGCAGTTTCATACAGACGTTTGAGGATTCACCCCTCCACTTT.

The chain combines TRBV2 with TRBJ1-1, with a weak D call TRBD1 (5 bases). CDR3 length equals 14 residues. The germline V and J ends were trimmed by 5 bases and 0 bases, with 10 bases remaining between them. Looked up from germline, CDR1 is SNHLY and CDR2 is FYNNEI. This CDR3 is CASSPTEVNTEAFF. The CDR3 DNA reads TGTGCCAGCAGTCCGACAGAGGTGAACACTGAAGCTTTCTTT.

This clonotype was found a few times. This rearrangement joins TRBV5-5 to TRBJ2-7, with D possibly matching TRBD1 (6 bases). This CDR3 comprises 13 residues. V shed 4 bases and J shed 5 bases, with 13 bases lying between them. From germline, CDR1 is SGHKS and CDR2 YYEKEE (reference sequence). The CDR3 loop is CASSPRGSHEQYV. The CDR3 DNA is TGTGCCAGCAGCCCGAGGGGGTCTCACGAGCAGTACGTC.

The genes are TRBV24-1 and TRBJ2-3; 12 nucleotides match TRBD2. The CDR3 is made up of 17 amino acids. Trimming cost V 4 bases and J 5 bases; bases outside gene matches: 9. Germline values: CDR1 KGHDR, CDR2 SFDVKD. DNA for the CDR3: TGTGCCACCAGTGAGTACACTAGCGGGGGGCCAGGAGATACGCAGTATTTT. This gives the protein CATSEYTSGGPGDTQYF.

This clonotype occurred a few times. The V gene is TRBV6-2 or TRBV6-3, the J gene TRBJ1-5, with 10 nucleotides matching TRBD1. The CDR3 runs 15 residues. V shed 2 bases, J shed 7 bases, and the junction held 5 bases outside the gene matches. The germline gives CDR1 MNHEY, CDR2 SVGEGT. The CDR3 loop is CASSYPGQGVQPQHF. The CDR3 nucleotides read TGTGCCAGCAGTTACCCAGGACAGGGGGTACAGCCCCAGCATTTT.